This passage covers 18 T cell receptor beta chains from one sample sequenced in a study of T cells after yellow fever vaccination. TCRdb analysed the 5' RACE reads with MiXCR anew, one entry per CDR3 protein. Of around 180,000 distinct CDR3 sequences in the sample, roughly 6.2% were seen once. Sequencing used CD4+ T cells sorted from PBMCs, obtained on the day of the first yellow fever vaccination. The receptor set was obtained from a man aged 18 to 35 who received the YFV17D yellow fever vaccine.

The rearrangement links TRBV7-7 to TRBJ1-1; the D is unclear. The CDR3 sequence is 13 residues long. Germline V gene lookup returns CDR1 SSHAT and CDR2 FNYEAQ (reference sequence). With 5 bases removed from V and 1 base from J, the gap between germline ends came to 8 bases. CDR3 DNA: TGTGCCAGCAGCACCGACCCGAACACTGAAGCTTTCTTT. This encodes CASSTDPNTEAFF.

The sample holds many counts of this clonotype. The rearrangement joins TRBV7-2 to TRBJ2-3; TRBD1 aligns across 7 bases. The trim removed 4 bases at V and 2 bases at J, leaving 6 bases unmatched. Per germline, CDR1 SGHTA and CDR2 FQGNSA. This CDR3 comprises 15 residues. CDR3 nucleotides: TGTGCCAGCAGCTATCAGGGGGTGTTCACAGATACGCAGTATTTT. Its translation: CASSYQGVFTDTQYF.

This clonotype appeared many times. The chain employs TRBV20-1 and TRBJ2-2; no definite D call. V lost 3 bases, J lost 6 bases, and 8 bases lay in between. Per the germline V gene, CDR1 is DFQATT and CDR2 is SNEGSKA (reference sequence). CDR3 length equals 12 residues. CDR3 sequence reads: CSARALAGELFF. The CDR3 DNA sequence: TGCAGTGCTAGGGCGTTGGCCGGGGAGCTGTTTTTT.

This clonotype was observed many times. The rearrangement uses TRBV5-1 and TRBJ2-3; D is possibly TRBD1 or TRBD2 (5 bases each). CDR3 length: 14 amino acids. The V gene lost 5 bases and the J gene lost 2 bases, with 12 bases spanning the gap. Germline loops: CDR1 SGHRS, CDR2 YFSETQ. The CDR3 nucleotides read TGCGCCAGCAGAACCGGGACGGTCACAGATACGCAGTATTTT. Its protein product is CASRTGTVTDTQYF.

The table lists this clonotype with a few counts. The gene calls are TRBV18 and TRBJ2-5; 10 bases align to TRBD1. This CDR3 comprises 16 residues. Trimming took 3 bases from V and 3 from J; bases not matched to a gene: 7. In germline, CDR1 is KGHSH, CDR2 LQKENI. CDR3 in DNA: TGTGCCAGCTCACCGACACCGGGACAGGGGAAAGAGACCCAGTACTTC. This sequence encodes CASSPTPGQGKETQYF.

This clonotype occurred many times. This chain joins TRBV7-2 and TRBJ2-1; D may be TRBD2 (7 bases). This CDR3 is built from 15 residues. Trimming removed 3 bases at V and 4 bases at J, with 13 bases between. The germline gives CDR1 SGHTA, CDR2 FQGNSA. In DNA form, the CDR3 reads TGTGCCAGCAGCTTCGGGGGGCCTCGTTACAATGAGCAGTTCTTC. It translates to CASSFGGPRYNEQFF. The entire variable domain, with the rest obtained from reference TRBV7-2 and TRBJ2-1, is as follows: GAGVSQSPSNKVTEKGKDVELRCDPISGHTALYWYRQSLGQGLEFLIYFQGNSAPDKSGLPSDRFSAERTGGSVSTLTIQRTQQEDSAVYLCASSFGGPRYNEQFFGPGTRLTVL.

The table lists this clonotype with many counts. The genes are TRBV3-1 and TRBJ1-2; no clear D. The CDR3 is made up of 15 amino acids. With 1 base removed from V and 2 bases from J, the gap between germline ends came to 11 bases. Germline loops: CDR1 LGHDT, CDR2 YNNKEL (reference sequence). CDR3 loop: CASSQGVSANYGYTF. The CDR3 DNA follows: TGTGCCAGCAGCCAAGGAGTCTCGGCAAACTATGGCTACACCTTC.

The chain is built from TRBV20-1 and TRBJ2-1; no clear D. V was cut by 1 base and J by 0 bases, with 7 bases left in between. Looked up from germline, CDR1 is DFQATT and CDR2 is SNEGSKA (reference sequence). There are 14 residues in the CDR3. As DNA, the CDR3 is TGCAGTGCTAGAGGCCACCCCTCCTACAATGAGCAGTTCTTC. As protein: CSARGHPSYNEQFF.

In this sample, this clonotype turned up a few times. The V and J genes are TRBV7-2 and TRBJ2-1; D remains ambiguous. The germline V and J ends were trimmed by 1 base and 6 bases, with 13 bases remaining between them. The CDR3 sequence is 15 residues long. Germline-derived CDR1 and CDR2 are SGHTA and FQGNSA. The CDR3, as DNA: TGTGCCAGCAGCTTAGAGATTGCTAGACCCAATGAGCAGTTCTTC. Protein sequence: CASSLEIARPNEQFF.

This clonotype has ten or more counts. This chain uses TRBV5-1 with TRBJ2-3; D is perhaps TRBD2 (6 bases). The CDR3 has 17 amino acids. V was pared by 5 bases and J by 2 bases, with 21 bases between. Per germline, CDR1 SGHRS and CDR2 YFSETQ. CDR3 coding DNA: TGCGCCAGCAGTTTAGGTGGACCGGAGGGGAACACAGATACGCAGTATTTT. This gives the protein CASSLGGPEGNTDTQYF.

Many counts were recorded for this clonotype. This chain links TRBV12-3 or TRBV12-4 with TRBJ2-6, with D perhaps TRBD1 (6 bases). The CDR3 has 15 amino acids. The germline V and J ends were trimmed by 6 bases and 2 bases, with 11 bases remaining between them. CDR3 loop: CASSTTGTGANVLTF. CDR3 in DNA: TGTGCCAGCAGCACTACAGGGACTGGGGCCAACGTCCTGACTTTC.

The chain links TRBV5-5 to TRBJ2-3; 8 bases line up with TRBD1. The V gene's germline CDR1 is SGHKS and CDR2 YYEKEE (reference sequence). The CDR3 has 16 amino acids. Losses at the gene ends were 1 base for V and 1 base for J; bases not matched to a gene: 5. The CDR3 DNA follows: TGTGCCAGCAGCTTGAGCGGACAGGGCGGCACAGATACGCAGTATTTT. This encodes CASSLSGQGGTDTQYF. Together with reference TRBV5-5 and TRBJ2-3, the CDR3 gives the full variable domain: DAGVTQSPTHLIKTRGQQVTLRCSPISGHKSVSWYQQVLGQGPQFIFQYYEKEERGRGNFPDRFSARQFPNYSSELNVNALLLGDSALYLCASSLSGQGGTDTQYFGPGTRLTVL.

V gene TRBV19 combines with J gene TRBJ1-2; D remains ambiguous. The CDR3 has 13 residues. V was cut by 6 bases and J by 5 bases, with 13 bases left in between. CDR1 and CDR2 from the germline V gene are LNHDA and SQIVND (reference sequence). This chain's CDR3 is CASSSDGGYGYTF. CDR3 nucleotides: TGTGCCAGTAGCTCTGATGGTGGATATGGCTACACCTTC.

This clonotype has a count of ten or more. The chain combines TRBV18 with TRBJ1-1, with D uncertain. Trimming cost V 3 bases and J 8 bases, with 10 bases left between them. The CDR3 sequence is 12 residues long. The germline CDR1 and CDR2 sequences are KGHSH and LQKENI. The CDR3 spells CASSPPSREAFF. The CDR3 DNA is TGTGCCAGCTCACCGCCGAGTAGGGAAGCTTTCTTT.

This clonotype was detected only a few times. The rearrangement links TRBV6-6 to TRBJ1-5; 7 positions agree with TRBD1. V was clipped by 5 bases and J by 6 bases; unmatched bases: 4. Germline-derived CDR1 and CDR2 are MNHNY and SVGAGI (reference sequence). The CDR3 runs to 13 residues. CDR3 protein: CASSDRAPQPQHF. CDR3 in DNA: TGTGCCAGCAGTGACAGGGCCCCTCAGCCCCAGCATTTT.

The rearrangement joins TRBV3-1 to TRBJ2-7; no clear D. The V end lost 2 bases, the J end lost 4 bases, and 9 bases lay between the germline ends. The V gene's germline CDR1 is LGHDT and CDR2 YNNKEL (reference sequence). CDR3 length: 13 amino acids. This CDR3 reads CASSQSGEYEQYV. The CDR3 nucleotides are TGTGCCAGCAGCCAATCGGGCGAGTACGAGCAGTACGTC.

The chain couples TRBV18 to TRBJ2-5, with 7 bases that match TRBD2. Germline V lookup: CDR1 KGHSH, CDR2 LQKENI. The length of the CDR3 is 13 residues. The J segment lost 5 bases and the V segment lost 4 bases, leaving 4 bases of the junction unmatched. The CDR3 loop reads CASSQAGSETQYF. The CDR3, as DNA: TGTGCCAGCTCACAAGCGGGGAGTGAGACCCAGTACTTC. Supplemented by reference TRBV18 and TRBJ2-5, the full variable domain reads NAGVMQNPRHLVRRRGQEARLRCSPMKGHSHVYWYRQLPEEGLKFMVYLQKENIIDESGMPKERFSAEFPKEGPSILRIQQVVRGDSAAYFCASSQAGSETQYFGPGTRLLVL.

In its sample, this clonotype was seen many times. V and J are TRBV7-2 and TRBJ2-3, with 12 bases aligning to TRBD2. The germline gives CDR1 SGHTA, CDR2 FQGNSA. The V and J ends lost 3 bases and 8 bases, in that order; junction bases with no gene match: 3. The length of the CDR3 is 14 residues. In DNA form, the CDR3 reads TGTGCCAGCAGCTTTCGACTAGCGGGGGTTACGCAGTATTTT. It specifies CASSFRLAGVTQYF.